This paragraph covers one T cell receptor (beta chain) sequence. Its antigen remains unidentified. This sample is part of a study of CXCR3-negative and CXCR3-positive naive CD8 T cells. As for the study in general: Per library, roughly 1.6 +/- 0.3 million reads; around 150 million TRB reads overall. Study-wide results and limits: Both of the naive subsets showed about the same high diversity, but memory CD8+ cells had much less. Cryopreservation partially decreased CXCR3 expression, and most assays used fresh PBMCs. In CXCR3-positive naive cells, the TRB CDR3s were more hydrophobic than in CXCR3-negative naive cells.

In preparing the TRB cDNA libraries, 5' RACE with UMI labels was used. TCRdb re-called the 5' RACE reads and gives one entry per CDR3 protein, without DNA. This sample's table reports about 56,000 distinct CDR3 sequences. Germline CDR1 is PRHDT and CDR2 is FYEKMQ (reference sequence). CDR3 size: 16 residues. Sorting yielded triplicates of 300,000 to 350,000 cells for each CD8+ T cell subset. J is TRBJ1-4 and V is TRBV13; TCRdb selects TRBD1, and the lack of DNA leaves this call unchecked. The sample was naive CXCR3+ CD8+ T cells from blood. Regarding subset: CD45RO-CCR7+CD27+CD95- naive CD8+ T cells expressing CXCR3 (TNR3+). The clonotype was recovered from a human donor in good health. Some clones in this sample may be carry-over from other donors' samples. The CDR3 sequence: CASSLRGDRTNEKLFF.